The T cell receptor beta chain described here comes from a study of T cell repertoires and Cas9 in healthy adults. This CDR3 is 12 amino acids long. With 5 bases removed from V and 5 bases from J, the gap between germline ends came to 9 bases. Germline V gene sequence: CDR1 SGHTA, CDR2 FQGNSA. Libraries were prepared by immunoSEQ multiplex PCR; TCRdb keeps only in-frame clonotypes and omits some of them. The sample has tens of thousands of clones, around 92% seen once; the top ten hold about 0.87%. What was sequenced was CD4+ effector T cells (CD127+, CD25-, CD137-, CD154-) from PBMCs; culture status not recorded. This receptor was taken from a human donor in good health. The genes are TRBV7-2 and TRBJ2-5; tentatively, D is TRBD2 (6 bases). The CDR3 spells CASSVRGETQYF. The CDR3 bases are TGTGCCAGCAGCGTACGGGGGGAGACCCAGTACTTC.